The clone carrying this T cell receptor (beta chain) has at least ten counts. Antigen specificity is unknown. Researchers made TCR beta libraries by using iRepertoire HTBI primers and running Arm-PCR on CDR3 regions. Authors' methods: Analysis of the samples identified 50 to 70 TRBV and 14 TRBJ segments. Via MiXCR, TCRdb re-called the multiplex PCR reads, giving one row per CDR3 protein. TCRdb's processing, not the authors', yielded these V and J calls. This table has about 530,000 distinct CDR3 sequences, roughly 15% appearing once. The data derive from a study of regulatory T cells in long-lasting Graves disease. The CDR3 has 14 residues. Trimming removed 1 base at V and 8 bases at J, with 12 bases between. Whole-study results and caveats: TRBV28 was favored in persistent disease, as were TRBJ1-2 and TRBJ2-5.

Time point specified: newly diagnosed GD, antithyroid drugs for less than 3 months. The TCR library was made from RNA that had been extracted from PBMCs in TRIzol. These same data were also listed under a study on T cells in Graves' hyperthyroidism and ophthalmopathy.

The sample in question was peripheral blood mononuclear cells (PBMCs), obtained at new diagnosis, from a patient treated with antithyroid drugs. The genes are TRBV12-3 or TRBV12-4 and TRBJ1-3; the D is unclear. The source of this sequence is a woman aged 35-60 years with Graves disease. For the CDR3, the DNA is TGTGCCAGCAGTTTAGTAGCTCAGGAGCACACCATATATTTT. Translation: CASSLVAQEHTIYF.